What follows are 3 T cell receptor beta chains derived from one specimen sequenced in a study of T cells in Graves' hyperthyroidism and ophthalmopathy. RNA transcripts gave rise to amplified TCR beta CDR3 regions. In the first-round RT-PCR of the TCR CDR3, the HTBI primer set was used. TCRdb passed the multiplex PCR reads through MiXCR, listing each CDR3 protein once. The sample lists approximately 530,000 distinct CDR3 sequences, 20% occurring once. Input material: blood. The receptors shown here come from a man in his forties with Graves' ophthalmopathy.

J is TRBJ2-1 and V is TRBV9, with TRBD2 as a possible D gene (6 bases). Germline V CDR1 and CDR2: SGDLS, YYNGEE. The CDR3 covers 16 residues. Trimming stripped 4 bases from V and 0 bases from J, with 14 bases between. The CDR3 is CASSLEGRSSYNEQFF. CDR3 nucleotide sequence: TGTGCCAGCAGCTTGGAGGGGAGGAGCTCCTACAATGAGCAGTTCTTC.

This clonotype came up a few times. The chain links TRBV15 to TRBJ2-4; D is undetermined. CDR1 is LNHNV and CDR2 is YYDKDF in the germline V gene (reference sequence). The CDR3 spans 13 residues. V gave up 0 bases and J gave up 2 bases, with 2 bases separating them. Written as DNA, the CDR3 is TGTGCCACCAGCAGAGACCCCAAAAACATTCAGTACTTC. It encodes CATSRDPKNIQYF. Together with reference TRBV15 and TRBJ2-4, the CDR3 gives the full variable domain: DAMVIQNPRYQVTQFGKPVTLSCSQTLNHNVMYWYQQKSSQAPKLLFHYYDKDFNNEADTPDNFQSRRPNTSFCFLDIRSPGLGDTAMYLCATSRDPKNIQYFGAGTRLSVL.

Of note for this clonotype: This clone may be a read error of a much larger clone one base away. This sequence joins TRBV7-3 and TRBJ1-1, with a tentative D call TRBD1 (5 bases). Trimming cost V 4 bases and J 2 bases, with 11 bases left between them. This CDR3 spans 14 amino acids. Germline V gene data show CDR1 as SGHTA and CDR2 as FQGTGA. The DNA for the CDR3 is TGTGCCAGCAGCTCCCAGGGCCACAACACTGAAGCTTTCTTT. Translation gives CASSSQGHNTEAFF.